One and the same sample provided the 18 T cell receptor beta chains below, sequenced in a study of blood T cell repertoires in COVID-19. TCRdb keeps only in-frame clones here, not all; method: immunoSEQ multiplex PCR. The sample yields 250,000 or so clones, approximately 90% seen once. Input material: peripheral blood. The receptor source for this set is a middle-aged woman who had recovered from COVID-19.

This clone has more than one count but fewer than ten. This chain uses TRBV7-2 with TRBJ1-3; D gene uncertain. Germline lookup yields CDR1 SGHTA and CDR2 FQGNSA. CDR3 length: 15 amino acids. Trimming left V 5 bases short and J 6 bases short, with 17 bases between. The CDR3 here is CASSRSRLGVNTIYF. The DNA for the CDR3 is TGTGCCAGCAGCAGGAGCCGACTCGGTGTAAACACCATATATTTT.

This rearrangement joins TRBV5-4 to TRBJ2-5; D is perhaps TRBD2 (7 bases). The CDR3 runs 14 residues. Germline-derived CDR1 and CDR2 are SGHNT and YYREEE (reference sequence). Between the trimmed V and J ends, which lost 4 bases and 2 bases, there was a span of 12 bases. The CDR3 is CASSLGGDQETQYF. CDR3 DNA: TGTGCCAGCAGCCTAGGGGGGGATCAAGAGACCCAGTACTTC. Filled out from reference TRBV5-4 and TRBJ2-5, the complete variable domain reads ETGVTQSPTHLIKTRGQQVTLRCSSQSGHNTVSWYQQALGQGPQFIFQYYREEENGRGNFPPRFSGLQFPNYSSELNVNALELDDSALYLCASSLGGDQETQYFGPGTRLLVL.

This clone occurred once. The J gene is TRBJ1-1, the V gene TRBV9, with D unresolved. The CDR3 covers 15 residues. From germline, CDR1 is SGDLS and CDR2 YYNGEE. V shed 0 bases and J shed 0 bases, with 9 bases lying between them. The CDR3 region is CASSVGAALNTEAFF. CDR3 DNA: TGTGCCAGCAGCGTAGGGGCAGCCCTGAACACTGAAGCTTTCTTT.

The CDR3 nucleotides are TGTGCCAGCAGTGTGGGGAGGGGGAACACTGAAGCTTTCTTT. It is translated as CASSVGRGNTEAFF. The rearrangement uses TRBV6-4 and TRBJ1-1; D is possibly TRBD1 (5 bases). Trimming shortened V by 4 bases and J by 1 base, and 10 bases separated the two germline ends. In germline, CDR1 is MRHNA, CDR2 SNTAGT. The CDR3 is made up of 14 amino acids.

The genes are TRBV27 and TRBJ2-7; 10 bases match TRBD2. Trimming at V came to 7 bases and at J to 3 bases, leaving 15 bases not matched to a gene. CDR3 length equals 17 residues. Germline-derived CDR1 and CDR2 are MNHEY and SMNVEV (reference sequence). This chain's CDR3 is CASKPAGGASGSYEQYF. The DNA for the CDR3 is TGTGCCAGCAAACCCGCGGGGGGGGCTAGCGGGAGCTACGAGCAGTACTTC.

This rearrangement joins TRBV9 to TRBJ1-2, with a possible D match to TRBD1 (6 bases). The CDR3 is made up of 13 amino acids. V dropped 5 bases and J dropped 4 bases, with 12 bases sitting between them. CDR1 and CDR2 (germline): SGDLS, YYNGEE. CDR3 in DNA: TGTGCCAGCAGAGGGGGAGCGAGCTATGGCTACACCTTC. It specifies CASRGGASYGYTF.

V is TRBV24-1 and J is TRBJ2-7, with 7 bases fitting TRBD2. The CDR3 is made up of 13 amino acids. The junction had 7 bases not matched to a gene; V was cut back by 5 bases and J by 7 bases. Germline-derived CDR1 and CDR2 are KGHDR and SFDVKD. The CDR3 DNA reads as TGTGCCACCAGTGCCCCGCGCGGGGGAGAGCAGTACTTC. Translation: CATSAPRGGEQYF.

The rearrangement links TRBV12-3 or TRBV12-4 to TRBJ2-2, with a weak D call TRBD1 (6 bases). Trimming stripped 10 bases from V and 6 bases from J, with 15 bases between. The length of the CDR3 is 13 residues. CDR3 in amino acids: CATGYRAAGELFF. In nucleotides, the CDR3 is TGTGCCACCGGCTACAGGGCCGCCGGGGAGCTGTTTTTT.

The V and J genes are TRBV5-5 and TRBJ1-1, with a weak D call TRBD1 (6 bases). Germline V gives CDR1 SGHKS, CDR2 YYEKEE (reference sequence). Trimming stripped 0 bases from V and 1 base from J, with 13 bases between. The CDR3 extends over 16 amino acids. CDR3: CASSLGRGRRNTEAFF. The DNA for the CDR3 is TGTGCCAGCAGCTTGGGGCGGGGGCGGCGGAACACTGAAGCTTTCTTT.

The chain is built from TRBV19 and TRBJ2-5; D is uncertain. With 6 bases removed from V and 4 bases from J, the gap between germline ends came to 15 bases. Germline V gene lookup returns CDR1 LNHDA and CDR2 SQIVND (reference sequence). The CDR3 consists of 14 residues. The CDR3 DNA reads as TGTGCCAGTAGCCCTCTAGTAGTAGGAGAGACCCAGTACTTC. It specifies CASSPLVVGETQYF. The whole variable domain, filled in from reference TRBV19 and TRBJ2-5, reads DGGITQSPKYLFRKEGQNVTLSCEQNLNHDAMYWYRQDPGQGLRLIYYSQIVNDFQKGDIAEGYSVSREKKESFPLTVTSAQKNPTAFYLCASSPLVVGETQYFGPGTRLLVL.

The chain links TRBV5-1 to TRBJ1-3, with TRBD1 matching over 7 bases. In germline, CDR1 is SGHRS, CDR2 YFSETQ. The V gene end was trimmed by 4 bases and the J gene end by 2 bases; junction bases not matched to a gene: 3. There are 14 residues in the CDR3. The CDR3 spells CASSIQGAGNTIYF. CDR3 sequence (DNA): TGCGCCAGCAGCATCCAGGGGGCTGGAAACACCATATATTTT.

The V and J genes are TRBV7-8 and TRBJ2-1, with 7 bases fitting TRBD1. The CDR3 is 16 residues long. Germline trimming cut 1 base from V and 1 base from J; bases unmatched to any gene: 4. CDR1 is SGHVS, CDR2 FQNEAQ, per germline. CDR3 loop: CASSLERRGSYNEQFF. CDR3 nucleotide sequence: TGTGCCAGCAGCTTAGAGCGCAGGGGGTCCTACAATGAGCAGTTCTTC.

V usage is TRBV7-3 and J usage is TRBJ2-2; 9 bases are shared with TRBD2. V trimming: 5 bases; J trimming: 5 bases; junction bases outside the gene matches: 18. Per germline, CDR1 SGHTA and CDR2 FQGTGA. This CDR3 is 19 amino acids long. CDR3 sequence reads: CASSPRQSGRFPGTGELFF. DNA of the CDR3: TGTGCCAGCAGCCCTCGTCAAAGCGGGAGGTTTCCGGGGACCGGGGAGCTGTTTTTT.

The chain joins TRBV3-1 (or the pseudogene TRBV3-2) to TRBJ1-5; no clear D. CDR1 LGHDT and CDR2 YNNKEL come from the germline V gene (reference sequence). With 1 base removed from V and 3 bases from J, the gap between germline ends came to 13 bases. The CDR3 has 16 residues. The CDR3 DNA is TGTGCCAGCAGCCAAGCGTCTGGGAGGGCCAATCAGCCCCAGCATTTT. It yields the protein CASSQASGRANQPQHF.

The J gene is TRBJ2-7, the V gene TRBV10-3, with D perhaps matching TRBD2 (5 bases). From germline, CDR1 is ENHRY and CDR2 SYGVKD. V was clipped by 2 bases and J by 1 base, with 9 bases between them. This CDR3 is built from 14 residues. The CDR3 DNA is TGTGCCATCAGTGAGCCGGGGTTGTCCTACGAGCAGTACTTC. Its protein is CAISEPGLSYEQYF.

The chain recombines TRBV6-5 with TRBJ2-2, with TRBD1 identical over 8 bases. The CDR3 is 15 residues long. Germline V CDR1 and CDR2: MNHEY, SVGAGI. J was trimmed by 5 bases and V by 0 bases; bases with no gene match: 2. The DNA for the CDR3 is TGTGCCAGCAGTTACTCGACAGGGGAAACCGGGGAGCTGTTTTTT. Its protein product is CASSYSTGETGELFF.

The rearrangement uses TRBV5-4 and TRBJ2-1, with 8 bases fitting TRBD1. CDR1 SGHNT and CDR2 YYREEE come from the germline V gene (reference sequence). Unmatched junction bases numbered 9, after V lost 7 bases and J lost 9 bases. The CDR3 totals 13 residues. The CDR3 protein is CASGLDRGGEQFF. In nucleotides, the CDR3 is TGTGCCAGCGGCCTAGACAGGGGTGGTGAGCAGTTCTTC.

The J gene is TRBJ2-3, the V gene TRBV5-1; 13 bases map to TRBD2. J gave up 2 bases and V 5 bases, and 11 bases lay outside the gene matches. This CDR3 is built from 18 residues. Germline V CDR1 and CDR2: SGHRS, YFSETQ. The CDR3 DNA is TGCGCCAGCAGAAGCCCCCCGGGACTAGCGGGATCCACAGATACGCAGTATTTT. Encoded protein: CASRSPPGLAGSTDTQYF. Looking up the rest from reference TRBV5-1 and TRBJ2-3 gives the full variable domain: KAGVTQTPRYLIKTRGQQVTLSCSPISGHRSVSWYQQTPGQGLQFLFEYFSETQRNKGNFPGRFSGRQFSNSRSEMNVSTLELGDSALYLCASRSPPGLAGSTDTQYFGPGTRLTVL.